These 3 T cell receptor beta chains were sequenced from one sample in a study of blood T cell repertoires in COVID-19. Data came from immunoSEQ multiplex PCR; TCRdb stores just in-frame clones and leaves some out. The repertoire holds roughly 220,000 clones, with around 80% as singletons. What was sequenced was PBMCs or T cells enriched from blood (not recorded which). Receptors were obtained from a middle-aged man who had recovered from COVID-19.

This rearrangement joins TRBV7-3 to TRBJ2-1; TRBD2 matches at 7 bases. Trimming removed 1 base from V and 4 bases from J; junction bases left unmatched: 7. The CDR3 loop spans 16 amino acids. From germline, CDR1 is SGHTA and CDR2 FQGTGA. CDR3 in amino acids: CASSLRGGSGYNEQFF. The CDR3 nucleotides read TGTGCCAGCAGCTTAAGGGGCGGGAGCGGTTACAATGAGCAGTTCTTC.

The chain recombines TRBV29-1 with TRBJ2-5; 8 nucleotides line up with TRBD2. V was clipped by 6 bases and J by 3 bases; unmatched bases: 3. Germline values: CDR1 SQVTM, CDR2 ANQGSEA. The CDR3 has 12 residues. The CDR3 loop reads CSVGLAEETQYF. CDR3 nucleotides: TGCAGCGTCGGACTAGCTGAAGAGACCCAGTACTTC.

DNA for the CDR3: TGTGCCAGCAGCTTATTTTCCGACAATGAGCAGTTCTTC. This encodes CASSLFSDNEQFF. The V call is TRBV7-3, the J call TRBJ2-1; D not resolved. The CDR3 totals 13 residues. Per the germline V gene, CDR1 is SGHTA and CDR2 is FQGTGA. V lost 2 bases and J lost 5, with 7 bases in between.